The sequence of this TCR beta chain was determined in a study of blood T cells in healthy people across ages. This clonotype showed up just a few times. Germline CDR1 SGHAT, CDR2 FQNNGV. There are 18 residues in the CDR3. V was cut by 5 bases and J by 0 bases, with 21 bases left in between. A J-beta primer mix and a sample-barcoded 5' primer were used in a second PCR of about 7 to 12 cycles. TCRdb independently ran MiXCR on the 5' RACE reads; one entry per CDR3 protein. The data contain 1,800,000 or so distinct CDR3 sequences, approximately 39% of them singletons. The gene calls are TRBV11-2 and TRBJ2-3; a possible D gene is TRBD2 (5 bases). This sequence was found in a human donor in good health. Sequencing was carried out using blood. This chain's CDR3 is CASSDGQRLGSSTDTQYF. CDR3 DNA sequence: TGTGCCAGCAGCGACGGCCAGCGGCTAGGGTCGAGCACAGATACGCAGTATTTT.